This TCR beta chain was observed in a study of blood T cell repertoires in COVID-19. In the authors' methods: Amplification of reference gene primers provided the estimated nucleated cell counts. The method was immunoSEQ multiplex PCR; TCRdb's version includes in-frame clones alone and lacks a portion of them. V, J and clone size derive from that table, while D and trimming were established from the DNA sequence. Among approximately 90,000 clones listed, about 91% were seen once. Unmatched junction bases numbered 9, after V lost 4 bases and J lost 5 bases. This CDR3 comprises 17 residues. Germline lookup yields CDR1 SGDLS and CDR2 YYNGEE.

The chain uses TRBV9 and TRBJ2-5; TRBD2 matches 15 bases. The origin of this receptor is a man in his sixties with acute or convalescent COVID-19. The sequencing input was peripheral blood. The CDR3 is CASSHGLAGGPGETQYF. The CDR3 region has the DNA TGTGCCAGCAGCCACGGACTAGCGGGAGGGCCCGGGGAGACCCAGTACTTC.